What follows are 25 T cell receptor beta chains derived from one specimen sequenced in a study of blood T cell repertoires in COVID-19. Profiling relied on immunoSEQ multiplex PCR, and the TCRdb table lists in-frame clones only, not all of them. The sample holds fewer than 150,000 clones, 84% seen once. The source material was peripheral blood. Receptor source: a woman aged 25-40 years who had recovered from COVID-19.

This clone was seen a single time. V is TRBV7-3 and J is TRBJ1-5; 7 bases match TRBD1. This CDR3 is 17 amino acids long. V gave up 5 bases and J gave up 3 bases; unmatched junction bases: 13. Germline assignment: CDR1 SGHTA and CDR2 FQGTGA. CDR3 in DNA: TGTGCCAGCAGCCTGGGACCCGGACAGGCAGACAATCAGCCCCAGCATTTT. Its translation: CASSLGPGQADNQPQHF.

The chain joins TRBV11-2 to TRBJ1-5; 7 positions agree with TRBD1. The CDR3 runs 15 residues. Germline values: CDR1 SGHAT, CDR2 FQNNGV. V lost 4 bases to trimming and J lost 3 bases; unmatched junction nucleotides: 6. The CDR3 coding sequence is TGTGCCAGCAGCTCGGGGACAGTAGCCAATCAGCCCCAGCATTTT. Encoded protein: CASSSGTVANQPQHF.

This rearrangement joins TRBV19 to TRBJ2-5, with a tentative D call TRBD2 (6 bases). The V gene's germline CDR1 is LNHDA and CDR2 SQIVND (reference sequence). The CDR3 contains 14 residues. V lost 4 bases and J 5 bases, leaving 14 bases between the germline ends. The CDR3 coding sequence is TGTGCCAGTAGTACGGGGGTCAGTTCCGAGACCCAGTACTTC. Its protein product is CASSTGVSSETQYF.

CDR3 nucleotide sequence: TGTGCCAGCAGCCGGGCCGGAAACACCATATATTTT. It specifies CASSRAGNTIYF. The chain combines TRBV3-1 (or the pseudogene TRBV3-2) with TRBJ1-3; no clear D. This CDR3 region has 12 residues. The germline V gene has CDR1 LGHDT and CDR2 YNNKEL (reference sequence). V was cut by 4 bases and J by 4 bases, with 5 bases left in between.

The chain links TRBV6-4 to TRBJ2-2; D not resolved. Germline V gene sequence: CDR1 MRHNA, CDR2 SNTAGT. Trimming cost V 4 bases and J 0 bases, with 9 bases left between them. CDR3 length: 15 residues. The CDR3 DNA follows: TGTGCCAGCAGTGTAGACACCTCGAACACCGGGGAGCTGTTTTTT. As protein: CASSVDTSNTGELFF.

The CDR3 loop reads CASSAGHRKSTDTQYF. The CDR3 DNA sequence: TGCGCCAGCAGCGCCGGACACCGGAAGAGCACAGATACGCAGTATTTT. The chain employs TRBV5-1 and TRBJ2-3, with a weak D call TRBD1 (5 bases). Germline values: CDR1 SGHRS, CDR2 YFSETQ. Trimming cost V 4 bases and J 0 bases, with 15 bases left between them. This CDR3 region has 16 residues.

The V call is TRBV10-3, the J call TRBJ1-6; D is unclear. Trimming removed 9 bases from V and 2 bases from J, with 8 bases in between. Germline CDR1 and CDR2: ENHRY and SYGVKD. The CDR3 contains 13 residues. The CDR3 protein is CAIGMAYNSPLHF. CDR3 bases: TGTGCCATTGGCATGGCCTATAATTCACCCCTCCACTTT.

The chain has TRBV6-1 and TRBJ1-2; D remains ambiguous. Trimming cost V 3 bases and J 3 bases, with 5 bases left between them. The germline V gene encodes CDR1 MNHNS and CDR2 SASEGT. This CDR3 has 12 amino acids. CDR3 loop: CASSERYYGYTF. CDR3 DNA sequence: TGTGCCAGCAGTGAGCGCTACTATGGCTACACCTTC.

The genes are TRBV19 and TRBJ2-6; the match to TRBD1 covers 9 bases. Germline V gene lookup returns CDR1 LNHDA and CDR2 SQIVND (reference sequence). V shed 6 bases and J 2 bases; nucleotides not matched to a gene: 11. The CDR3 is 18 residues long. The CDR3 nucleotides are TGTGCCAGTAGACGTAGGGGACAGGGAACAACTGGGGCCAACGTCCTGACTTTC. This gives the protein CASRRRGQGTTGANVLTF.

V gene TRBV28 combines with J gene TRBJ2-7, with D perhaps TRBD1 (6 bases). There are 15 residues in the CDR3. In germline, CDR1 is MDHEN, CDR2 SYDVKM. Trimming removed 6 bases from V and 1 base from J, with 16 bases in between. Here the CDR3 reads CASRFSGQSSYEQYF. The CDR3 nucleotides read TGTGCCAGCAGGTTTTCAGGACAGAGTTCCTACGAGCAGTACTTC.

This chain connects TRBV5-1 to TRBJ1-6, with D possibly matching TRBD1 (5 bases). Germline V gene lookup returns CDR1 SGHRS and CDR2 YFSETQ. V shed 4 bases and J shed 9 bases, with 26 bases lying between them. This CDR3 comprises 18 residues. This CDR3 reads CASSPRSGAGDGGSPLHF. The CDR3 DNA is TGCGCCAGCAGCCCCCGTAGTGGGGCCGGCGACGGGGGTTCACCCCTCCACTTT.

This chain connects TRBV12-3 or TRBV12-4 to TRBJ1-2; 8 bases map to TRBD1. Trimming took 3 bases from V and 3 from J; bases not matched to a gene: 0. This CDR3 has 13 residues. The CDR3 sequence is CASSLDRDYGYTF. Written as DNA, the CDR3 is TGTGCCAGCAGTTTGGACAGGGACTATGGCTACACCTTC.

J is TRBJ2-2 and V is TRBV5-1; TRBD2 might be the D (6 bases). This CDR3 comprises 15 residues. Germline loops: CDR1 SGHRS, CDR2 YFSETQ. V lost 4 bases and J lost 3, with 13 bases in between. CDR3 loop: CASSPGLKDTGELFF. The DNA for the CDR3 is TGCGCCAGCAGCCCTGGACTAAAGGACACCGGGGAGCTGTTTTTT.

This clone was observed a single time. V and J are TRBV6-4 and TRBJ1-1; 8 bases line up with TRBD1. Germline V CDR1 and CDR2: MRHNA, SNTAGT. Trimming cost V 6 bases and J 4 bases; bases outside gene matches: 4. The CDR3 extends over 13 amino acids. DNA for the CDR3: TGTGCCAGCAGAGAGACAGGGGCCACTGAAGCTTTCTTT. Encoded protein: CASRETGATEAFF.

This clone was counted once. This same CDR3 is encoded by further DNA sequences in the sample. In nucleotides, the CDR3 is TGTGCCAGCAGTTTAGGACAGGGGTACGAGCAGTACTTC. It encodes CASSLGQGYEQYF. This chain uses TRBV12-3 or TRBV12-4 with TRBJ2-7; 8 bases match TRBD1. The CDR3 contains 13 residues. V trimming: 1 base; J trimming: 4 bases; junction bases outside the gene matches: 0.

V gene TRBV30 combines with J gene TRBJ1-5, with D tentatively TRBD1 (5 bases). Germline lookup yields CDR1 GTSNPN and CDR2 SVGIG (reference sequence). The CDR3 runs 15 residues. Trimming removed 1 base from V and 4 bases from J, with 14 bases in between. The CDR3 region is CAWSEGASRNQPQHF. CDR3 in DNA: TGTGCCTGGAGTGAAGGGGCCTCGCGGAATCAGCCCCAGCATTTT.

The chain joins TRBV12-5 to TRBJ1-1; tentative D call: TRBD1 (5 bases). The germline V and J ends were trimmed by 3 bases and 1 base, with 15 bases remaining between them. The CDR3 contains 16 residues. Looked up from germline, CDR1 is LGHNT and CDR2 is FRNRAP. CDR3 residues: CASGFQSDRKNTEAFF. CDR3 DNA sequence: TGTGCTAGTGGTTTCCAATCTGACAGAAAGAACACTGAAGCTTTCTTT.

This clone was detected once. V is TRBV10-2 and J is TRBJ2-1; a weak D match, TRBD2 (5 bases). The ends were cut back, 6 bases at V and 1 base at J, with 13 bases in the middle. CDR1 and CDR2 (germline): WSHSY, SAAADI. This CDR3 contains 15 residues. The CDR3 DNA is TGCGCCAGCAGGGCGAGCGGAGGTTCCTACAATGAGCAGTTCTTC. Protein sequence: CASRASGGSYNEQFF.

This chain links TRBV7-8 with TRBJ1-1; unclear D gene. V was clipped by 5 bases and J by 5 bases, with 9 bases between them. Per germline, CDR1 SGHVS and CDR2 FQNEAQ. This CDR3 spans 12 amino acids. CDR3 in amino acids: CASSPRGTEAFF. The DNA for the CDR3 is TGTGCCAGCAGCCCCAGAGGGACTGAAGCTTTCTTT.

This clone was seen at least ten times. The J gene is TRBJ2-3, the V gene TRBV6-5; 9 bases line up with TRBD2. The CDR3 spans 15 residues. V shed 3 bases, J shed 4 bases, and the junction held 5 bases outside the gene matches. Germline V gives CDR1 MNHEY, CDR2 SVGAGI. The CDR3 sequence is CASSYNSGGPDTQYF. The CDR3 nucleotides are TGTGCCAGCAGTTATAATAGCGGGGGCCCAGATACGCAGTATTTT.

The chain combines TRBV7-9 with TRBJ2-5; 7 bases map to TRBD2. The V and J ends lost 1 base and 4 bases, in that order; junction bases with no gene match: 6. CDR3 size: 15 residues. The V gene's germline CDR1 is SEHNR and CDR2 FQNEAQ (reference sequence). CDR3 region: CASSLVYRGGETQYF. The CDR3 region has the DNA TGTGCCAGCAGCTTAGTTTATCGCGGGGGAGAGACCCAGTACTTC.

The chain couples TRBV5-1 to TRBJ1-3, with 8 bases identical to TRBD1. Trimming at V came to 4 bases and at J to 4 bases, leaving 7 bases not matched to a gene. The CDR3 totals 15 residues. Germline V gene lookup returns CDR1 SGHRS and CDR2 YFSETQ. CDR3 sequence reads: CASSAGQGRGNTIYF. In nucleotides, the CDR3 is TGCGCCAGCAGCGCCGGACAGGGACGGGGAAACACCATATATTTT.

In DNA, the CDR3 is TGTGCCAGCAGTTTATCGTGGCTAGCGGGAGGGCGCAATGAGCAGTTCTTC. It codes for CASSLSWLAGGRNEQFF. The chain combines TRBV27 with TRBJ2-1, with TRBD2 matching 12 bases. This CDR3 has 17 residues. Trimming took 0 bases from V and 6 from J; bases not matched to a gene: 6. Germline CDR1 is MNHEY and CDR2 is SMNVEV (reference sequence).

The chain combines TRBV5-6 with TRBJ2-5; 11 bases map to TRBD2. The junction had 8 bases not matched to a gene; V was cut back by 4 bases and J by 3 bases. The germline gives CDR1 SGHDT, CDR2 YYEEEE. This CDR3 contains 16 residues. The CDR3 reads CASSPPTGLAEETQYF. CDR3 coding DNA: TGTGCCAGCAGCCCTCCTACGGGACTAGCGGAAGAGACCCAGTACTTC.

V and J are TRBV20-1 and TRBJ1-1; D may be TRBD1 (5 bases). V dropped 4 bases and J dropped 8 bases, with 8 bases sitting between them. The CDR3 sequence is 10 residues long. Per germline, CDR1 DFQATT and CDR2 SNEGSKA (reference sequence). CDR3 coding DNA: TGCAGTGCTACAGGGTTGGAAGCTTTCTTT. It is translated as CSATGLEAFF.